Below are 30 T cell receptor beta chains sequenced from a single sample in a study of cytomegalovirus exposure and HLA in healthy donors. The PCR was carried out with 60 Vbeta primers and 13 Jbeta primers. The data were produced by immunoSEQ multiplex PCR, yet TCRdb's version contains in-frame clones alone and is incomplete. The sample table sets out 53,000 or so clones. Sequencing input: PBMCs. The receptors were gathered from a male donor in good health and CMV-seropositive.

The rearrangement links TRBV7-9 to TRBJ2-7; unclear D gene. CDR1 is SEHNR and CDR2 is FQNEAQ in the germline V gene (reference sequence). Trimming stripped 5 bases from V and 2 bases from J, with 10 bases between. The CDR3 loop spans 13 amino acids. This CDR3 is CASSTDMAYEQYF. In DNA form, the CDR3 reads TGTGCCAGCAGCACTGACATGGCCTACGAGCAGTACTTC.

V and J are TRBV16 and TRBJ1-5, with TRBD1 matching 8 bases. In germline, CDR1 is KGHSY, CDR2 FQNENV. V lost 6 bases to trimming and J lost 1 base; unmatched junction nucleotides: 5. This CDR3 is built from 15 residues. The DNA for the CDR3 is TGTGCCAGCAGTCAAGACAGGGGAAGCAATCAGCCCCAGCATTTT. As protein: CASSQDRGSNQPQHF.

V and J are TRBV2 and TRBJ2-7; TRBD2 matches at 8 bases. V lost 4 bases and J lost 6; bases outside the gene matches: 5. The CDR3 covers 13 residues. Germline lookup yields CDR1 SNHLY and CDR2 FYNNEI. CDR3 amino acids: CASSAPGGLEQYF. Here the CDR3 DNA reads TGTGCCAGCAGTGCCCCGGGGGGGCTCGAGCAGTACTTC.

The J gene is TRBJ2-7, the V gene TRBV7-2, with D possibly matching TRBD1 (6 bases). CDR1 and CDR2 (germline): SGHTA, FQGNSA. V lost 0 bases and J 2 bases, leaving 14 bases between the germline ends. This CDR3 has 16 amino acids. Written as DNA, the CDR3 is TGTGCCAGCAGCTTAGCCCACCACAGGGTACCCTACGAGCAGTACTTC. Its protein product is CASSLAHHRVPYEQYF.

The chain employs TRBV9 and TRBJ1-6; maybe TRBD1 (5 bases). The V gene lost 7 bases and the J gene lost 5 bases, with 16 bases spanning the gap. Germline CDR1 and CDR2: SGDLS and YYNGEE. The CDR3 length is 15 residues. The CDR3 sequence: CASGATKTDNSPLHF. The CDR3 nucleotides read TGTGCCAGCGGGGCGACAAAAACGGATAATTCACCCCTCCACTTT.

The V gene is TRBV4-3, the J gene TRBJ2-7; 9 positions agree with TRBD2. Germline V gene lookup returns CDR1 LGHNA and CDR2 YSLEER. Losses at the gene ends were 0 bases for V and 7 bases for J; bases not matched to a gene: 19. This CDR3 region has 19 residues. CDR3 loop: CASSQERLAGRMGVLEQYF. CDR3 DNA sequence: TGCGCCAGCAGCCAAGAGCGGCTAGCGGGGAGGATGGGGGTTTTGGAGCAGTACTTC.

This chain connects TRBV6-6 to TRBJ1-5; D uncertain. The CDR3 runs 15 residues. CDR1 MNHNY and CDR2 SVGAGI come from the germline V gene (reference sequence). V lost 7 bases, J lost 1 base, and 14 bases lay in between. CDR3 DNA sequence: TGTGCCAGCATTCGCGGGGTTCTCAGCAATCAGCCCCAGCATTTT. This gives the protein CASIRGVLSNQPQHF.

CDR3 in amino acids: CASSQVVPNWDTQYF. The DNA of the CDR3 is TGCGCCAGCAGCCAAGTGGTTCCTAATTGGGATACGCAGTATTTT. This chain joins TRBV4-1 and TRBJ2-3; D uncertain. This CDR3 is 15 amino acids long. The germline CDR1 and CDR2 sequences are MGHRA and YSYEKL. V lost 1 base and J 6 bases, leaving 14 bases between the germline ends.

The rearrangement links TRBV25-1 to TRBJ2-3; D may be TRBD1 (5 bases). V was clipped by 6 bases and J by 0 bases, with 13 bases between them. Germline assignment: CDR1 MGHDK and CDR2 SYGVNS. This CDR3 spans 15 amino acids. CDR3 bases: TGTGCCAGCAGCGTAGGACAAGGTAGCACAGATACGCAGTATTTT. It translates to CASSVGQGSTDTQYF.

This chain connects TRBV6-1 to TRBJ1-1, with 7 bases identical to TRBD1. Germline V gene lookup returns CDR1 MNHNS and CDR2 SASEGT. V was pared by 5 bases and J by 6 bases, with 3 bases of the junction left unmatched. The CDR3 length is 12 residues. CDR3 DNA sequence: TGTGCCAGCAGTAGACAGGGTTCTGAAGCTTTCTTT. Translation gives CASSRQGSEAFF.

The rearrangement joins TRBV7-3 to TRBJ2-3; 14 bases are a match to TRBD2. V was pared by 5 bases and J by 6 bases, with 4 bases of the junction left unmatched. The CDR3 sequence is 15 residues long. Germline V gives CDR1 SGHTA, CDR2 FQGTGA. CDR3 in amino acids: CASSRTSGGMDTQYF. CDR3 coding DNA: TGTGCCAGCAGCCGGACTAGCGGGGGGATGGATACGCAGTATTTT.

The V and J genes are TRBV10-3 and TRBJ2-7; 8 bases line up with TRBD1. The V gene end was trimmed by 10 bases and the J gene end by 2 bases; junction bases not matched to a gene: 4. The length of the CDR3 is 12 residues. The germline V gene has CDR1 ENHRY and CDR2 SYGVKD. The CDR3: CATGTGTYEQYF. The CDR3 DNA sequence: TGTGCCACCGGGACAGGAACCTACGAGCAGTACTTC.

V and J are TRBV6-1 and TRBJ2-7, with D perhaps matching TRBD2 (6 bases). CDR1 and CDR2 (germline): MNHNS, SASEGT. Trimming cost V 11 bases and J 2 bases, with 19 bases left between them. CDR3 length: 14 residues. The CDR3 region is CAVPREAPAYEQYF. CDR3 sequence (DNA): TGTGCCGTACCGAGGGAGGCCCCCGCCTACGAGCAGTACTTC.

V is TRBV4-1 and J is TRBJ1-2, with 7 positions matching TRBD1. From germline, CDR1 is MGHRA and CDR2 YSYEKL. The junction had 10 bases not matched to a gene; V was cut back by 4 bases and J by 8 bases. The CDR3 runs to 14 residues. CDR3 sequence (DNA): TGCGCCAGCAGCCGTTCGGAGGGGGCGGAAGGCTACACCTTC. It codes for CASSRSEGAEGYTF.

CDR3: CASSLSVLPADTQYF. In nucleotides, the CDR3 is TGTGCCAGCAGCTTGAGTGTCCTTCCAGCAGATACGCAGTATTTT. The chain couples TRBV5-6 to TRBJ2-3; D not resolved. This CDR3 has 15 residues. The V end lost 1 base, the J end lost 4 bases, and 13 bases lay between the germline ends. Per germline, CDR1 SGHDT and CDR2 YYEEEE.

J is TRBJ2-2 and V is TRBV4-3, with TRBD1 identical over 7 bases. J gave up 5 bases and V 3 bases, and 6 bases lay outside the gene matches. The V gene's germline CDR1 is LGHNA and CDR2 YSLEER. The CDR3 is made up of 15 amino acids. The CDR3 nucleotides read TGCGCCAGCAGCCAGGAGAGACAGGGAACCGGGGAGCTGTTTTTT. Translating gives CASSQERQGTGELFF.

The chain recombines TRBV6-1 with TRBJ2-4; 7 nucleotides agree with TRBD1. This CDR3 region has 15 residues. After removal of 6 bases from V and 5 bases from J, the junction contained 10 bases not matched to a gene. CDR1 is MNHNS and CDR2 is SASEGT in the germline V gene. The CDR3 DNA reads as TGTGCCAGCAGAGATACAGGGGAAACCCAAAACATTCAGTACTTC. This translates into CASRDTGETQNIQYF.

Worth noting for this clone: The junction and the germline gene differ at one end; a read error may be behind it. The CDR3 protein is CASSEVAGTGGPAYQETQYF. CDR3 coding DNA: TGTGCCAGCAGCGAAGTCGCGGGGACAGGGGGCCCGGCGTACCAAGAGACCCAGTACTTC. This chain connects TRBV6-1 to TRBJ2-5; 12 bases align to TRBD1. The CDR3 covers 20 residues. CDR1 MNHNS and CDR2 SASEGT come from the germline V gene.

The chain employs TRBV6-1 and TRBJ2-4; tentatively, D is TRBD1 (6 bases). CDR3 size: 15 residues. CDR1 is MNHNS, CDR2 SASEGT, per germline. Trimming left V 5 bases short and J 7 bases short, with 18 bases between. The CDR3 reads CASSFQGQGRNIQYF. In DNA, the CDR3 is TGTGCCAGCAGTTTCCAGGGGCAGGGACGCAACATTCAGTACTTC.

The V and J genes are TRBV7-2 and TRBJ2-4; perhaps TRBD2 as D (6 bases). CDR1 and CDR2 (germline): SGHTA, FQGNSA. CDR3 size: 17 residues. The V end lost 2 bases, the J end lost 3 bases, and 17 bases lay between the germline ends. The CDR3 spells CASSLRSGEGGKNIQYF. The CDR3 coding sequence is TGTGCCAGCAGCTTACGGTCGGGGGAAGGTGGCAAAAACATTCAGTACTTC.

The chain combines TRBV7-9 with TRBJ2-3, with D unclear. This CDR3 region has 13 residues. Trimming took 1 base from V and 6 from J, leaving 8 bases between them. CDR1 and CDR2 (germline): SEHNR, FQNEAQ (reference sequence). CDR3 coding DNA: TGTGCCAGCAGCTTAGTTGGAGCGGATACGCAGTATTTT. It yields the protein CASSLVGADTQYF.

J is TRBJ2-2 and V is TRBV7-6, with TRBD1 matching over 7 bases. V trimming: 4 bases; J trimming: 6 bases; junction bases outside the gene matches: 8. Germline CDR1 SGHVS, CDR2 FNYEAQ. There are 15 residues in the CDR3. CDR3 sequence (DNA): TGTGCCAGCAGCTCCCGACAGGGTAACTCCGGGGAGCTGTTTTTT. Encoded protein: CASSSRQGNSGELFF.

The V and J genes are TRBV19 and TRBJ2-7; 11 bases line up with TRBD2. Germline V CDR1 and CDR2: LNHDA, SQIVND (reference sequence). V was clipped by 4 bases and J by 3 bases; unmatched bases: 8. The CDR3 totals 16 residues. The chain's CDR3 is CASSNPGTSGGYEQYF. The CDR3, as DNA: TGTGCCAGTAGTAACCCTGGAACTAGCGGGGGCTACGAGCAGTACTTC. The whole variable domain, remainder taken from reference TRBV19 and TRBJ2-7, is DGGITQSPKYLFRKEGQNVTLSCEQNLNHDAMYWYRQDPGQGLRLIYYSQIVNDFQKGDIAEGYSVSREKKESFPLTVTSAQKNPTAFYLCASSNPGTSGGYEQYFGPGTRLTVT.

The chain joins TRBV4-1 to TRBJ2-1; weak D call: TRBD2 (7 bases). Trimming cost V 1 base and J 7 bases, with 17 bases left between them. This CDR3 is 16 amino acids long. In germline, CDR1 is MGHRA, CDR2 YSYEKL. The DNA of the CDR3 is TGCGCCAGCAGCCAAGGCGAGGGGGGGCCCTTGAATGAGCAGTTCTTC. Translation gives CASSQGEGGPLNEQFF.

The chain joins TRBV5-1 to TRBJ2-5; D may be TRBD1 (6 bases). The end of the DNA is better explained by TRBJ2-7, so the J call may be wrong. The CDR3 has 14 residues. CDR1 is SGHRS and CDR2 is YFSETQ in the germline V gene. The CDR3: CASSGGAGSYEQYF. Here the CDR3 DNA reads TGCGCCAGCAGCGGGGGCGCAGGGAGCTACGAGCAGTACTTC.

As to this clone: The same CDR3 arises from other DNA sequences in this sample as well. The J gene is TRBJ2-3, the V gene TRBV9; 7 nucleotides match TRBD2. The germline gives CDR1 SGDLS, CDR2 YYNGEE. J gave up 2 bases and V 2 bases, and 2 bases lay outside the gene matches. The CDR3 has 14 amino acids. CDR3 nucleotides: TGTGCCAGCAGCGTCGCGGGGGACACAGATACGCAGTATTTT. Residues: CASSVAGDTDTQYF.

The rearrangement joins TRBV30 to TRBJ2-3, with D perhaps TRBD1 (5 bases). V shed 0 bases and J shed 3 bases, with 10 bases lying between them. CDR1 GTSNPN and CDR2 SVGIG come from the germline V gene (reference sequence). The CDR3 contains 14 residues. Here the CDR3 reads CAWSVRGGTDTQYF. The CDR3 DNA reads TGTGCCTGGAGTGTAAGGGGTGGAACAGATACGCAGTATTTT. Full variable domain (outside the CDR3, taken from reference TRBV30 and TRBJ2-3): SQTIHQWPATLVQPVGSPLSLECTVEGTSNPNLYWYRQAAGRGLQLLFYSVGIGQISSEVPQNLSASRPQDRQFILSSKKLLLSDSGFYLCAWSVRGGTDTQYFGPGTRLTVL.

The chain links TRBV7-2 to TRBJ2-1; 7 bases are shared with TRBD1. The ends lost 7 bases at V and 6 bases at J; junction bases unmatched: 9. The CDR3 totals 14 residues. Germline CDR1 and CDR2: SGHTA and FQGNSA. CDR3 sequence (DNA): TGTGCCAGCAATCTAGAGGGGGCTTTCAATGAGCAGTTCTTC. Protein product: CASNLEGAFNEQFF.

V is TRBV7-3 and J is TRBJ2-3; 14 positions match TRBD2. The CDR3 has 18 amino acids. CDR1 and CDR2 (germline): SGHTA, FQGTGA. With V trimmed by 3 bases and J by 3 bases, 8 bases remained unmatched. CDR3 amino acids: CASSFGLAGGLNTDTQYF. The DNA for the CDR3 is TGTGCCAGCAGCTTTGGACTAGCGGGGGGATTAAATACAGATACGCAGTATTTT. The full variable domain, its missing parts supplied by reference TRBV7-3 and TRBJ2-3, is GAGVSQTPSNKVTEKGKYVELRCDPISGHTALYWYRQSLGQGPEFLIYFQGTGAADDSGLPNDRFFAVRPEGSVSTLKIQRTERGDSAVYLCASSFGLAGGLNTDTQYFGPGTRLTVL.

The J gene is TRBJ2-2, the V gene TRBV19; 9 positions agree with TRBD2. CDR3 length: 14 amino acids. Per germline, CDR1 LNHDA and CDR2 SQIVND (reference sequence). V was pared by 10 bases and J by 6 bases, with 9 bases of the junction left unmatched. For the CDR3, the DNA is TGTGCCACCCACCCCGCGGGGGGGGCCGGGGAGCTGTTTTTT. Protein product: CATHPAGGAGELFF.